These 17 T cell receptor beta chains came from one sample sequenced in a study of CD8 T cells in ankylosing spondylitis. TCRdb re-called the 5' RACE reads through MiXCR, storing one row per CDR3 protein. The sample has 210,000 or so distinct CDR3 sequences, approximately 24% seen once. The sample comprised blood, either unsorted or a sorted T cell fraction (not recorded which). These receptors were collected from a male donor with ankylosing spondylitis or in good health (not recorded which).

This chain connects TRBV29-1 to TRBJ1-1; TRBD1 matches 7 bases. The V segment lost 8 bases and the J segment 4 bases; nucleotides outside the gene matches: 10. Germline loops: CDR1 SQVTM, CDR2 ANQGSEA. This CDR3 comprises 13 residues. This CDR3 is CSSRQGMGTEAFF. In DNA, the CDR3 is TGCAGCTCTCGACAGGGTATGGGCACTGAAGCTTTCTTT.

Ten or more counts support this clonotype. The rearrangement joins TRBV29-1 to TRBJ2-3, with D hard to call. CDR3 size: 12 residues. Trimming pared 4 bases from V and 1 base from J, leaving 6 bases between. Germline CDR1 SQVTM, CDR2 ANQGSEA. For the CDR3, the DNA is TGCAGCGTTGGCGACGGCACAGATACGCAGTATTTT. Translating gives CSVGDGTDTQYF.

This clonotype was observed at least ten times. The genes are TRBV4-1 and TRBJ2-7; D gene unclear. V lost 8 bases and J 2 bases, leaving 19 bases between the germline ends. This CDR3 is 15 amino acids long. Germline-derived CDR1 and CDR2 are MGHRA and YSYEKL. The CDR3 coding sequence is TGCGCCAGCCGACGCATAGGTTCTACAGCCTACGAGCAGTACTTC. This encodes CASRRIGSTAYEQYF.

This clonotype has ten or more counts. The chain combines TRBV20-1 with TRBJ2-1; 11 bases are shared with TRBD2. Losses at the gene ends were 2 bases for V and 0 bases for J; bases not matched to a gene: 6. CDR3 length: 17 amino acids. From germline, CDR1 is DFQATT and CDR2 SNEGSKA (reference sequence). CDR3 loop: CSARPFSGRGSYNEQFF. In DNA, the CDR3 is TGCAGTGCTAGACCATTTAGCGGGAGGGGCTCCTACAATGAGCAGTTCTTC.

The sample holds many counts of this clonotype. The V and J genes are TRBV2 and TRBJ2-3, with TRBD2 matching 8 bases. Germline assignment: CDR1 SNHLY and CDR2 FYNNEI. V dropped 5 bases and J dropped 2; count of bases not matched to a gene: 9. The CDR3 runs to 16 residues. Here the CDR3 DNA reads TGTGCCAGCAGTAAAAGCGGGAGAAACCCCACAGATACGCAGTATTTT. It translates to CASSKSGRNPTDTQYF.

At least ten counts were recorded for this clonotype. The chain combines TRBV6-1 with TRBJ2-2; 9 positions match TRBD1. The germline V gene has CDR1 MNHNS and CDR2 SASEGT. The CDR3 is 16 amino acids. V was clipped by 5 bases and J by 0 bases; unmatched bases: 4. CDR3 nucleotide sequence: TGTGCCAGCAGTCCACGGACAGGGGCGAACACCGGGGAGCTGTTTTTT. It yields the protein CASSPRTGANTGELFF.

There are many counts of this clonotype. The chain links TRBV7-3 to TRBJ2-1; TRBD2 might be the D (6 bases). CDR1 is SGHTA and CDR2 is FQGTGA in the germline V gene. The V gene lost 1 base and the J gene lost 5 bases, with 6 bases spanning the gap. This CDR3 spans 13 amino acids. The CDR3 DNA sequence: TGTGCCAGCAGCTTAAGCGGGGACAATGAGCAGTTCTTC. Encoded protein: CASSLSGDNEQFF.

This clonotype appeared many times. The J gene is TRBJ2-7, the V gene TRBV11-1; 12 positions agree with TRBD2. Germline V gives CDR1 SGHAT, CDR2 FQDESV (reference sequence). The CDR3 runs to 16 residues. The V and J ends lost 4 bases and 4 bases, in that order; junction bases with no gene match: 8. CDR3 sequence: CASSSRTSGILYEQYF. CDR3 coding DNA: TGTGCCAGCAGCTCCCGGACTAGCGGGATCTTATACGAGCAGTACTTC.

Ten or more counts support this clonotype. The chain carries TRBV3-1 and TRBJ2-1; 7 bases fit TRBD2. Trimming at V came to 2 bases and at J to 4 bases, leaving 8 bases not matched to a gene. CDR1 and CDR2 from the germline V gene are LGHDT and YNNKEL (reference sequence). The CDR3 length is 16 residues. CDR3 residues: CASSQRRPSGYNEQFF. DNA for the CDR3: TGTGCCAGCAGCCAACGAAGACCTAGCGGATACAATGAGCAGTTCTTC.

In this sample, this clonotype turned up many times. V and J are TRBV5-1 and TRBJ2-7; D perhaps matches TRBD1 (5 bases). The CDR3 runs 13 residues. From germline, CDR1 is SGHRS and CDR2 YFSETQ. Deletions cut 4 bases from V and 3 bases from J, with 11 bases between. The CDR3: CASSQTVNYEQYF. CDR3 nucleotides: TGCGCCAGCAGCCAGACAGTAAACTACGAGCAGTACTTC.

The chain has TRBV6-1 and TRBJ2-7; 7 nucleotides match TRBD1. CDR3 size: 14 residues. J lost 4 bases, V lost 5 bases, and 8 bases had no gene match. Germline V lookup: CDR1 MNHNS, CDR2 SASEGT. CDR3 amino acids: CASSTVTGSYEQYF. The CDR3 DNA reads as TGTGCCAGCAGTACCGTGACAGGGAGTTACGAGCAGTACTTC.

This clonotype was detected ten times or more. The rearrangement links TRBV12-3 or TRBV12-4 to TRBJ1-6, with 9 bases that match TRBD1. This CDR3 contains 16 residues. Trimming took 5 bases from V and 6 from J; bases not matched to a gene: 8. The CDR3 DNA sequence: TGTGCCAGCAGTACCCGGACAGGGGTCTCTAATTCACCCCTCCACTTT. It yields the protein CASSTRTGVSNSPLHF.

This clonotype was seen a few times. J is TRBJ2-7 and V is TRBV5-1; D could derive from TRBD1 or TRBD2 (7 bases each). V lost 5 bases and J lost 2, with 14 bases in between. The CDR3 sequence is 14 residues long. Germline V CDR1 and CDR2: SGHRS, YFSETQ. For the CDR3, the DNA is TGCGCCAGCAGACAGGGGACTATTACCTACGAGCAGTACTTC. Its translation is CASRQGTITYEQYF.

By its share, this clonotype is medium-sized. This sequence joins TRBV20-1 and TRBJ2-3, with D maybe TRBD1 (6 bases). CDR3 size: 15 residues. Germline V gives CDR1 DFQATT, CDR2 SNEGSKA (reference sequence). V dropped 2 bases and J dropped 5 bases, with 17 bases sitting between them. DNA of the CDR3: TGCAGTGCTAGATACTTAGCGACACAGGGAGATACGCAGTATTTT. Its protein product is CSARYLATQGDTQYF.

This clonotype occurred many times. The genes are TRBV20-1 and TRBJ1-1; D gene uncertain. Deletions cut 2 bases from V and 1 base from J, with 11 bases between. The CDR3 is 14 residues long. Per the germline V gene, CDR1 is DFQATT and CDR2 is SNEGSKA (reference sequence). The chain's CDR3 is CSARLLAKNTEAFF. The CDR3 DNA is TGCAGTGCTAGACTCCTCGCTAAGAACACTGAAGCTTTCTTT.

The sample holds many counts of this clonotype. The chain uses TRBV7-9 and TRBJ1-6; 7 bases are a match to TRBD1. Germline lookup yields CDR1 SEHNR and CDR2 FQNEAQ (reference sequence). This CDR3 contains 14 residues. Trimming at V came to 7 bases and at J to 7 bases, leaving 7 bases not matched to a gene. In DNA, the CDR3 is TGTGCCAGCACCCAGGGGGGGGCGAATTCACCCCTCCACTTT. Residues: CASTQGGANSPLHF. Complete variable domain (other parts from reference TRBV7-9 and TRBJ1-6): DTGVSQNPRHKITKRGQNVTFRCDPISEHNRLYWYRQTLGQGPEFLTYFQNEAQLEKSRLLSDRFSAERPKGSFSTLEIQRTEQGDSAMYLCASTQGGANSPLHFGNGTRLTVT.

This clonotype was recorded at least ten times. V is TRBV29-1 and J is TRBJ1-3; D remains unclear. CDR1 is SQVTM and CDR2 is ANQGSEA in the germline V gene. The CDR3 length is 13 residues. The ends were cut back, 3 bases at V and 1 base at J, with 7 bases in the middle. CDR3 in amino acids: CSVEVRSGNTIYF. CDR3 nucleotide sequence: TGCAGCGTTGAGGTCAGGTCTGGAAACACCATATATTTT.